The present T cell receptor (beta chain) was sequenced within a study of OX40 agonist ivuxolimab in advanced cancers. The CDR3 has 12 residues. CDR1 is MNHEY, CDR2 SMNVEV, per germline (reference sequence). The trim removed 5 bases at V and 5 bases at J, leaving 2 bases unmatched. With autoimmune disease history or systemic immunosuppression, patients were excluded. The table came from immunoSEQ multiplex PCR; TCRdb's copy has only in-frame clones and leaves some out. Of 50,000 or so clones in the sample, 70% to 80% were seen once. The rearrangement uses TRBV27 and TRBJ1-2; 7 bases fit TRBD1. The material was CD4+ or CD8+ T cells sorted from blood, obtained in a trial of the OX40 agonist ivuxolimab. The TCR comes from an adult with an advanced solid tumor such as melanoma, head and neck, liver or kidney cancer. The CDR3 spells CASSAGGYGYTF. The CDR3 DNA reads TGTGCCAGCAGTGCAGGGGGATATGGCTACACCTTC.